The T cell receptor (beta chain) under discussion was sequenced for a study of shared T cell receptors in the human thymus. Clones were sequenced by immunoSEQ multiplex PCR, and TCRdb holds only the in-frame ones, with some missing. This table has about 500,000 clones, 75% to 85% appearing once. V was pared by 5 bases and J by 0 bases, with 17 bases between. Germline V lookup: CDR1 SGHNT, CDR2 YENEEA. This CDR3 comprises 16 residues. These same data were also listed under a study on human thymus T cells. From that report: Samples came from healthy Finnish infants during open corrective cardiac surgery. Corrective heart surgery yielded the resections from which the thymus tissue came. Repertoires from thymus and blood appeared to show biased V and J gene usage.

The chain carries TRBV11-3 and TRBJ2-7, with a possible D match to TRBD2 (6 bases). The TCR originated in a boy under two years old with a congenital heart defect. Source material: thymocytes. The CDR3 here is CASSPRPGEASYEQYF. In DNA, the CDR3 is TGTGCCAGCAGCCCCCGACCGGGGGAAGCCTCCTACGAGCAGTACTTC.